A single sample is the source of the 25 T cell receptor beta chains below, sequenced in a study of shared T cell receptors in the human thymus (TCRdb year 2021). Receptor libraries were prepared by the immunoSEQ multiplex PCR assay. TCRdb mirrors the immuneACCESS table, restricted to in-frame sequences. Some clones are absent from its copies; in checked studies, under half trace to an unresolved V gene, and the reason for the others is unknown. This sample comprises almost 550,000 clones, about 84% of them detected only once. Around 0.013% of the sample is held by the ten biggest clonotypes. These data are also associated with another study on human thymus T cells.

The source material was thymocytes. These receptors originate from a boy younger than two with a congenital heart defect. Donor details come from another sample of the same person, matched by shared clones.

V and J are TRBV18 and TRBJ2-5, with 8 nucleotides matching TRBD1. The J segment lost 5 bases and the V segment lost 3 bases, leaving 8 bases of the junction unmatched. Germline loops: CDR1 KGHSH, CDR2 LQKENI. This CDR3 region has 15 residues. CDR3 in DNA: TGTGCCAGCTCACCCGGGACAGGCCCCAGGGAGACCCAGTACTTC. This gives the protein CASSPGTGPRETQYF.

The gene calls are TRBV19 and TRBJ2-1; D is unresolved. CDR3 size: 14 residues. CDR1 is LNHDA and CDR2 is SQIVND in the germline V gene (reference sequence). Trimming shortened V by 7 bases and J by 0 bases, and 10 bases separated the two germline ends. The chain's CDR3 is CASMPNSSYNEQFF. CDR3 in DNA: TGTGCCAGTATGCCGAACTCCTCCTACAATGAGCAGTTCTTC.

The genes are TRBV6-1 and TRBJ2-7; 10 bases agree with TRBD2. The CDR3 contains 14 residues. In germline, CDR1 is MNHNS, CDR2 SASEGT. V lost 7 bases to trimming and J lost 1 base; unmatched junction nucleotides: 4. CDR3 sequence reads: CASTPSGSSYEQYF. The CDR3 nucleotides read TGTGCCAGCACCCCTAGCGGGAGTTCCTACGAGCAGTACTTC.

The rearrangement links TRBV27 to TRBJ1-2; TRBD1 agrees at 9 bases. CDR3 length: 14 residues. V was pared by 5 bases and J by 4 bases, with 5 bases of the junction left unmatched. From germline, CDR1 is MNHEY and CDR2 SMNVEV (reference sequence). The CDR3 DNA reads TGTGCCAGCAGTCGGACAGGGGAAACCTATGGCTACACCTTC. Translating it yields CASSRTGETYGYTF.

The V gene is TRBV25-1, the J gene TRBJ2-7; 10 positions agree with TRBD1. Germline values: CDR1 MGHDK, CDR2 SYGVNS. After removal of 4 bases from V and 0 bases from J, the junction contained 3 bases not matched to a gene. The CDR3 runs to 15 residues. The CDR3 DNA sequence: TGTGCCAGCAGTGTGGGGACAGGGGTCTCCTACGAGCAGTACTTC. Translation gives CASSVGTGVSYEQYF.

This chain links TRBV28 with TRBJ2-3, with D tentatively TRBD2 (6 bases). The CDR3 spans 15 residues. Per germline, CDR1 MDHEN and CDR2 SYDVKM. V lost 5 bases, J lost 2 bases, and 14 bases lay in between. Here the CDR3 DNA reads TGTGCCAGCAGTCGTAGCGGTGGGATCACAGATACGCAGTATTTT. As protein: CASSRSGGITDTQYF.

This chain joins TRBV6-5 and TRBJ2-7; 10 nucleotides align to TRBD2. The V and J ends lost 5 bases and 5 bases, in that order; junction bases with no gene match: 3. The CDR3 extends over 13 amino acids. The germline gives CDR1 MNHEY, CDR2 SVGAGI. CDR3 coding DNA: TGTGCCAGCAGTGGTAGCGGGAGGAACGAGCAGTACTTC. Its translation is CASSGSGRNEQYF.

The chain carries TRBV28 and TRBJ2-5; D remains unclear. In germline, CDR1 is MDHEN, CDR2 SYDVKM. Trimming pared 7 bases from V and 3 bases from J, leaving 9 bases between. The CDR3 loop spans 12 amino acids. CDR3: CASIGREETQYF. The CDR3 coding sequence is TGTGCCAGCATCGGCCGGGAAGAGACCCAGTACTTC.

This chain's CDR3 is CASSSRTGVSYEQYF. For the CDR3, the DNA is TGTGCCAGCTCATCACGAACAGGGGTCTCCTACGAGCAGTACTTC. This rearrangement joins TRBV18 to TRBJ2-7, with 7 positions matching TRBD1. V shed 5 bases and J 0 bases; nucleotides not matched to a gene: 7. Germline V CDR1 and CDR2: KGHSH, LQKENI. The CDR3 sequence is 15 residues long.

J is TRBJ2-3 and V is TRBV15; D possibly corresponds to TRBD2 (6 bases). V was cut by 3 bases and J by 3 bases, with 16 bases left in between. Germline CDR1 is LNHNV and CDR2 is YYDKDF (reference sequence). The CDR3 loop spans 16 amino acids. The CDR3 DNA reads TGTGCCACCAGCAGCCCCTCCGGGGGTCCTACAGATACGCAGTATTTT. It is translated as CATSSPSGGPTDTQYF.

The genes are TRBV2 and TRBJ1-4; D not resolved. Trimming took 8 bases from V and 5 from J, leaving 12 bases between them. The CDR3 covers 13 residues. CDR1 is SNHLY, CDR2 FYNNEI, per germline. CDR3: CASGPGNNEKLFF. The CDR3 DNA follows: TGTGCCAGCGGACCGGGGAACAATGAAAAACTGTTTTTT.

This clone was seen only a few times. V and J are TRBV11-2 and TRBJ2-2; 9 bases map to TRBD1. The germline V gene has CDR1 SGHAT and CDR2 FQNNGV. The CDR3 has 15 amino acids. The J segment lost 1 base and the V segment lost 10 bases, leaving 7 bases of the junction unmatched. In nucleotides, the CDR3 is TGTGCCACCCAATACAGGGGGCTGAACACCGGGGAGCTGTTTTTT. Protein: CATQYRGLNTGELFF.

The V call is TRBV27, the J call TRBJ2-1; the match to TRBD2 covers 8 bases. The V gene end was trimmed by 8 bases and the J gene end by 7 bases; junction bases not matched to a gene: 13. Germline CDR1 is MNHEY and CDR2 is SMNVEV (reference sequence). This CDR3 comprises 15 residues. The CDR3 DNA sequence: TGTGCCAGCCGTGGCGAGCGGGAGTGTTGGAATGAGCAGTTCTTC. Its protein product is CASRGERECWNEQFF.

Written as DNA, the CDR3 is TGTGCCAGCAGCGGATTGGGGCGACTAGCGGGAGAGACCGGGGAGCTGTTTTTT. Its protein product is CASSGLGRLAGETGELFF. The chain couples TRBV7-9 to TRBJ2-2, with 12 bases that match TRBD2. V lost 5 bases, J lost 5 bases, and 12 bases stayed unmatched. Per the germline V gene, CDR1 is SEHNR and CDR2 is FQNEAQ (reference sequence). The CDR3 sequence is 18 residues long.

This clone was seen a few times. The chain recombines TRBV4-3 with TRBJ2-4, with TRBD2 identical over 7 bases. This CDR3 is 18 amino acids long. V was clipped by 0 bases and J by 1 base; unmatched bases: 9. The germline CDR1 and CDR2 sequences are LGHNA and YSLEER. Written as DNA, the CDR3 is TGCGCCAGCAGCCAAGATTCGGGGGAGGGTCAGGCCAAAAACATTCAGTACTTC. Its protein product is CASSQDSGEGQAKNIQYF.

This chain joins TRBV7-9 and TRBJ2-1, with a possible D match to TRBD1 (6 bases). CDR1 is SEHNR and CDR2 is FQNEAQ in the germline V gene (reference sequence). Trimming removed 10 bases from V and 7 bases from J, with 14 bases in between. This CDR3 comprises 12 residues. DNA of the CDR3: TGTGCCACCTGGGACACTTTGAATGAGCAGTTCTTC. Amino acids: CATWDTLNEQFF.

V gene TRBV25-1 combines with J gene TRBJ2-1, with TRBD1 matching 10 bases. Germline V gene lookup returns CDR1 MGHDK and CDR2 SYGVNS. Unmatched junction bases numbered 14, after V lost 3 bases and J lost 6 bases. The CDR3 is made up of 18 amino acids. The CDR3 region is CASSDSGQGDRNPNEQFF. DNA for the CDR3: TGTGCCAGCAGTGACTCCGGACAGGGGGATCGGAACCCCAATGAGCAGTTCTTC.

V gene TRBV5-6 combines with J gene TRBJ2-2, with D tentatively TRBD1 (6 bases). V was pared by 2 bases and J by 0 bases, with 11 bases between. The CDR3 extends over 16 amino acids. Germline assignment: CDR1 SGHDT and CDR2 YYEEEE. The CDR3 DNA follows: TGTGCCAGCAGCTTCCGGGACACAGCGAACACCGGGGAGCTGTTTTTT. Amino acids: CASSFRDTANTGELFF. The variable domain in full, with the rest retrieved from reference TRBV5-6 and TRBJ2-2, is DAGVTQSPTHLIKTRGQQVTLRCSPKSGHDTVSWYQQALGQGPQFIFQYYEEEERQRGNFPDRFSGHQFPNYSSELNVNALLLGDSALYLCASSFRDTANTGELFFGEGSRLTVL.

This rearrangement joins TRBV14 to TRBJ1-1; no firm D call. V gave up 0 bases and J gave up 1 base, with 12 bases separating them. Germline CDR1 is SGHDN and CDR2 is FVKESK. The CDR3 is made up of 16 amino acids. CDR3 loop: CASSQDCGEGNTEAFF. In DNA, the CDR3 is TGTGCCAGCAGCCAAGATTGCGGGGAGGGGAACACTGAAGCTTTCTTT.

This chain joins TRBV4-2 and TRBJ2-1; D is perhaps TRBD2 (8 bases). The germline gives CDR1 LGHNA, CDR2 YNFKEQ. The ends were cut back, 8 bases at V and 1 base at J, with 24 bases in the middle. The CDR3 is made up of 18 amino acids. In nucleotides, the CDR3 is TGTGCCAGCCGGCCGGGACTAGGGGGCCTCAGGTCCTACAATGAGCAGTTCTTC. It codes for CASRPGLGGLRSYNEQFF.

CDR3 nucleotides: TGCGCCAGCAGCCCTTTCGGGGGGGGAGGGGGAGAGACCCAGTACTTC. This translates into CASSPFGGGGGETQYF. V usage is TRBV4-3 and J usage is TRBJ2-5; 8 positions agree with TRBD2. Losses at the gene ends were 4 bases for V and 4 bases for J; bases not matched to a gene: 11. The CDR3 consists of 16 residues. Germline V CDR1 and CDR2: LGHNA, YSLEER.

The chain employs TRBV5-1 and TRBJ2-7, with D perhaps matching TRBD2 (6 bases). The V end lost 0 bases, the J end lost 2 bases, and 15 bases lay between the germline ends. The germline CDR1 and CDR2 sequences are SGHRS and YFSETQ. The CDR3 is 16 residues long. As DNA, the CDR3 is TGCGCCAGCAGCTTGGTCTTAGCGGAGGGACCCTACGAGCAGTACTTC. Its translation is CASSLVLAEGPYEQYF.

The gene calls are TRBV6-5 and TRBJ1-2; weak D call: TRBD1 (5 bases). CDR1 is MNHEY, CDR2 SVGAGI, per germline. This CDR3 has 12 residues. The germline V and J ends were trimmed by 4 bases and 7 bases, with 10 bases remaining between them. In nucleotides, the CDR3 is TGTGCCAGCAGTTTTACGGGGGTTGGCTACACCTTC. Protein: CASSFTGVGYTF.

In nucleotides, the CDR3 is TGTGCCTCTATGACTAGCGAGAATGAGCAGTTCTTC. Its translation is CASMTSENEQFF. The chain employs TRBV30 and TRBJ2-1, with TRBD2 identical over 8 bases. V lost 7 bases, J lost 7 bases, and 6 bases stayed unmatched. The CDR3 length is 12 residues. The germline V gene encodes CDR1 GTSNPN and CDR2 SVGIG (reference sequence).

This clone was counted a single time. The V call is TRBV9, the J call TRBJ2-5; D is possibly TRBD1 (5 bases). V was pared by 4 bases and J by 1 base, with 23 bases between. There are 18 residues in the CDR3. Germline loops: CDR1 SGDLS, CDR2 YYNGEE. CDR3 DNA: TGTGCCAGCAGCCTTCCCGTGGGCTACCAGGGTTCCCAAGAGACCCAGTACTTC. This sequence encodes CASSLPVGYQGSQETQYF.